This record covers a single T cell receptor (beta chain). The data derive from a study of CD8 T cells in Susac syndrome. CDR1 is MDHEN, CDR2 SYDVKM, per germline. The CDR3 sequence is 13 residues long. V was clipped by 8 bases and J by 0 bases, with 10 bases between them. The RNA input was about 0.5 to 1 ug, and it was reverse transcribed with random hexamers. An immunoSEQ multiplex PCR amplified TCR beta CDR3 over 54 Vbeta and 13 Jbeta. TCRdb reanalysed the immunoSEQ multiplex PCR reads using MiXCR and keeps one entry per CDR3 protein. The profile shows roughly 180,000 distinct CDR3 sequences, 85% to 95% of them singletons. The authors carried out high-throughput sequencing of TCR beta. They applied it to CD8+ and CD4+ T cells obtained from blood. Included as multiple sclerosis controls were treatment-naive patients who had stable or active relapsing-remitting disease. Negative isolation yielded CD8+ and CD4+ T cells; FACS enriched TEMRA cells.

What was sequenced was CD4+ T cells from PBMCs. The receptor was derived from a human donor with multiple sclerosis. This chain connects TRBV28 to TRBJ1-1; a weak D match, TRBD1 (5 bases). The CDR3 is CASSWGMNTEAFF. The DNA of the CDR3 is TGTGCCAGCTCGTGGGGGATGAACACTGAAGCTTTCTTT.